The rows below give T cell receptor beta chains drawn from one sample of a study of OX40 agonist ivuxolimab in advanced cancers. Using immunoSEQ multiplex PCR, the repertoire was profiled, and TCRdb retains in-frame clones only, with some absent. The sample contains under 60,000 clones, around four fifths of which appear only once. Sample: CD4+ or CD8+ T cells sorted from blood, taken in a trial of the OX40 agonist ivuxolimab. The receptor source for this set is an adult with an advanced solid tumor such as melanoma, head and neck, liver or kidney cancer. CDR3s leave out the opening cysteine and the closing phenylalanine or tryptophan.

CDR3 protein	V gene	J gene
ASSRDQGSGEQY	TRBV7-2	TRBJ2-7
ASSQEGSRAANYGYT	TRBV4-2	TRBJ1-2
ASSVGGGNEQF	TRBV9	TRBJ2-1
ASSRNTYTGELF	TRBV7-8	TRBJ2-2
ASMRDNSPLH	TRBV5-4	TRBJ1-6
ASSLATGQHEQF	TRBV5-4	TRBJ2-1
ASSGRVDNEQF	TRBV9	TRBJ2-1
ASSLVVGWDTQY	TRBV7-3	TRBJ2-3
ASVGQTSAGEQF	TRBV7-9	TRBJ2-1
ASSGPSNQPQH	TRBV28	TRBJ1-5
ASSLGQPSSWEQY	TRBV5-1	TRBJ2-7
SARRGDTQY	TRBV20-1	TRBJ2-3
ASSRAQGNEKLF	TRBV5-5	TRBJ1-4
ASSKGASKGNEQF	TRBV4-3	TRBJ2-1
ASSLGGRTEAF	TRBV2	TRBJ1-1
ASSLDGNNEQF	TRBV6-6	TRBJ2-1
ASSSVLDSPLH	TRBV5-1	TRBJ1-6
ASGDRGLGGEAF	TRBV19	TRBJ1-1
ASSDLGYNEQF	TRBV10-1	TRBJ2-1
ASSLRTGDYGYT	TRBV7-9	TRBJ1-2
ASSLYASGGANEQF	TRBV5-4	TRBJ2-1
ASSLDGQRSYEQY	TRBV7-2	TRBJ2-7
ASSLGPRDTGELF	TRBV5-1	TRBJ2-2
ASTPSGGAFETQY	TRBV5-1	TRBJ2-5
ASSLWGAGEKLF	TRBV28	TRBJ1-4
ASSRGDHPGYT	TRBV6-5	TRBJ1-2
ASSQDGRASGSPLH	TRBV4-3	TRBJ1-6
ASSLGTRDGNEQF	TRBV28	TRBJ2-1
ASSDWQDRSYEQY	TRBV25-1	TRBJ2-7
ASSSPQGVQY	TRBV7-2	TRBJ2-3
ASSLRSGVNNNEQF	TRBV11-2	TRBJ2-1
ASSTGQGAPDTQY	TRBV7-2	TRBJ2-3
ASSPPRGRTGELF	TRBV27	TRBJ2-2
ASSLVSFGSGANVLT	TRBV7-2	TRBJ2-6
ASSQEGDGAGGYT	TRBV4-1	TRBJ1-2
ASSEEAGGSADTQY	TRBV6-1	TRBJ2-3
SLLPVRANSPLH	TRBV29-1	TRBJ1-6